The next 32 T cell receptor beta chains were all read from a single sample in a study of monozygotic twins with inflammatory bowel disease. TCRdb re-called the 5' RACE reads and catalogs CDR3 proteins one per entry, DNA excluded. The table lists nearly 450,000 distinct CDR3 sequences. Sequences were obtained from blood. These receptors were obtained from a human donor with ulcerative colitis or Crohn's disease, or a healthy co-twin of an affected twin (not recorded which).

The chain recombines TRBV5-1 with TRBJ2-7. This CDR3 is 15 amino acids long. Per the germline V gene, CDR1 is SGHRS and CDR2 is YFSETQ. The CDR3 region is CASSPTSIATYEQYF.

This chain connects TRBV18 to TRBJ2-1; TCRdb outputs TRBD1, but without DNA this stays unchecked. CDR3 size: 17 residues. Germline V gene lookup returns CDR1 KGHSH and CDR2 LQKENI. The CDR3 protein is CASSPADPGASYNEQFF.

The chain carries TRBV4-2 and TRBJ2-3; no DNA is available, so the TRBD1 call from TCRdb remains unchecked. Germline V gene data show CDR1 as LGHNA and CDR2 as YNFKEQ. The CDR3 is 15 residues long. The CDR3 loop is CASSQSLTFGDTQYF.

The rearrangement links TRBV3-1 to TRBJ1-5. The CDR3 is 15 amino acids. Germline CDR1 is LGHDT and CDR2 is YNNKEL (reference sequence). The CDR3 protein is CASSQQGFSNQPQHF.

J is TRBJ2-3 and V is TRBV6-5; TCRdb reports TRBD1, a call that lacks DNA to check it against. The CDR3 loop spans 15 amino acids. Germline V gene sequence: CDR1 MNHEY, CDR2 SVGAGI. The CDR3 region is CASSDSGGSRDTQYF.

This chain uses TRBV19 with TRBJ2-2; TCRdb designates TRBD1, a call that cannot be tested without DNA. The length of the CDR3 is 15 residues. CDR1 LNHDA and CDR2 SQIVND come from the germline V gene (reference sequence). CDR3: CASSIFGAGTGELFF.

This chain connects TRBV24-1 to TRBJ2-2; TCRdb outputs TRBD1, but without DNA this stays unchecked. Germline V gives CDR1 KGHDR, CDR2 SFDVKD. CDR3 length equals 16 residues. The CDR3 sequence: CATSDLDRVDTGELFF.

The J gene is TRBJ2-7, the V gene TRBV4-3; absent DNA, TCRdb's TRBD1 call cannot be checked. The CDR3 consists of 20 residues. Germline loops: CDR1 LGHNA, CDR2 YSLEER. The CDR3 loop reads CASSQDFGTGYSTLAYEQYF.

J is TRBJ1-1 and V is TRBV29-1; TCRdb's D call, TRBD1, is unchecked because there is no DNA. The CDR3 contains 15 residues. Germline V CDR1 and CDR2: SQVTM, ANQGSEA. The CDR3 here is CSVEGVQVLNTEAFF.

This chain uses TRBV5-1 with TRBJ2-3; TCRdb selects TRBD2, and the lack of DNA leaves this call unchecked. Germline V gene data show CDR1 as SGHRS and CDR2 as YFSETQ. This CDR3 is 15 amino acids long. The CDR3 reads CASSVAGPSADTQYF.

J is TRBJ2-7 and V is TRBV27; the D call from TCRdb, TRBD2, cannot be confirmed without DNA. This CDR3 has 13 amino acids. Germline V gene data show CDR1 as MNHEY and CDR2 as SMNVEV (reference sequence). Here the CDR3 reads CASSSGPTGPETF.

This chain joins TRBV6-5 and TRBJ2-1; the TCRdb D gene call, TRBD1, has no DNA to confirm it. CDR3 length: 14 residues. Germline CDR1 MNHEY, CDR2 SVGAGI. Here the CDR3 reads CASSNGQIYSEQFF.

The J gene is TRBJ2-1, the V gene TRBV19; TCRdb's D call of TRBD2 is untestable without DNA. Germline V lookup: CDR1 LNHDA, CDR2 SQIVND (reference sequence). The CDR3 spans 15 residues. CDR3 residues: CASSIGTSGYNEQFF.

The V call is TRBV5-1, the J call TRBJ2-1; absent DNA, TCRdb's TRBD1 call cannot be checked. The germline gives CDR1 SGHRS, CDR2 YFSETQ. This CDR3 is built from 13 residues. The CDR3 sequence is CASSPATGNEQFF.

V is TRBV3-1 and J is TRBJ1-5; lacking DNA, the TRBD1 call made by TCRdb goes unchecked. The CDR3 spans 13 residues. From germline, CDR1 is LGHDT and CDR2 YNNKEL (reference sequence). The CDR3 loop reads CASSQSLNQPQHF.

V gene TRBV20-1 combines with J gene TRBJ2-7; TCRdb outputs TRBD1, but without DNA this stays unchecked. Germline V CDR1 and CDR2: DFQATT, SNEGSKA (reference sequence). The CDR3 loop spans 15 amino acids. The CDR3 protein is CSARDRDRLPLEQYF.

The genes are TRBV10-3 and TRBJ2-1. This CDR3 contains 11 residues. From germline, CDR1 is ENHRY and CDR2 SYGVKD. The CDR3 region is CAISDRYEQFF.

The chain is built from TRBV7-8 and TRBJ1-3. Per germline, CDR1 SGHVS and CDR2 FQNEAQ. The CDR3 extends over 18 amino acids. CDR3 in amino acids: CASSLGSIQTLSGNTIYF. The whole variable domain, remainder taken from reference TRBV7-8 and TRBJ1-3, is GAGVSQSPRYKVAKRGQDVALRCDPISGHVSLFWYQQALGQGPEFLTYFQNEAQLDKSGLPSDRFFAERPEGSVSTLKIQRTQQEDSAVYLCASSLGSIQTLSGNTIYFGEGSWLTVV.

The chain carries TRBV6-5 and TRBJ2-7; the D gene TCRdb calls, TRBD2, cannot be checked with no DNA. Germline V gene data show CDR1 as MNHEY and CDR2 as SVGAGI. CDR3 size: 13 residues. The CDR3 spells CASGTSGSYEQYF.

This rearrangement joins TRBV18 to TRBJ1-1. CDR1 is KGHSH and CDR2 is LQKENI in the germline V gene. CDR3 length: 12 residues. This CDR3 reads CASSPGPVEAFF. Full variable domain (missing parts from reference TRBV18 and TRBJ1-1): NAGVMQNPRHLVRRRGQEARLRCSPMKGHSHVYWYRQLPEEGLKFMVYLQKENIIDESGMPKERFSAEFPKEGPSILRIQQVVRGDSAAYFCASSPGPVEAFFGQGTRLTVV.

The CDR3 reads CASSLLITYEQYF. The rearrangement uses TRBV28 and TRBJ2-7. Germline values: CDR1 MDHEN, CDR2 SYDVKM. CDR3 length equals 13 residues.

The chain is built from TRBV7-2 and TRBJ2-3; the D call from TCRdb, TRBD1, cannot be confirmed without DNA. CDR3 length: 16 residues. Looked up from germline, CDR1 is SGHTA and CDR2 is FQGNSA. CDR3 residues: CASSRQGTGSTDTQYF.

The chain has TRBV6-1 and TRBJ2-6. Germline CDR1 MNHNS, CDR2 SASEGT. This CDR3 is built from 15 residues. The CDR3 sequence: CASRNDGVGANVLTF.

The chain joins TRBV7-8 to TRBJ1-5; the D call of TRBD1 rests on TCRdb alone, since no DNA is present to check it. Germline-derived CDR1 and CDR2 are SGHVS and FQNEAQ. The CDR3 sequence is 16 residues long. This CDR3 is CASSLATLQGNQPQHF. Filled out from reference TRBV7-8 and TRBJ1-5, the complete variable domain reads GAGVSQSPRYKVAKRGQDVALRCDPISGHVSLFWYQQALGQGPEFLTYFQNEAQLDKSGLPSDRFFAERPEGSVSTLKIQRTQQEDSAVYLCASSLATLQGNQPQHFGDGTRLSIL.

The chain combines TRBV7-3 with TRBJ2-1; the TRBD2 assignment by TCRdb is unverifiable without DNA. The length of the CDR3 is 15 residues. Germline CDR1 SGHTA, CDR2 FQGTGA. The CDR3 sequence is CASSLAPSGYNEQFF.

The chain employs TRBV6-2 or TRBV6-3 and TRBJ1-5. CDR3 length equals 15 residues. CDR1 is MNHEY and CDR2 is SVGEGT in the germline V gene. CDR3: CASSYSRQLNQPQHF.

The gene calls are TRBV12-3 or TRBV12-4 and TRBJ1-2. The CDR3 contains 13 residues. The CDR3 reads CASSFSRAYGYTF.

The chain carries TRBV15 and TRBJ2-7. The germline CDR1 and CDR2 sequences are LNHNV and YYDKDF (reference sequence). The CDR3 is 14 residues long. The CDR3 reads CATSRELLGYEQYF.

This rearrangement joins TRBV12-3 or TRBV12-4 to TRBJ2-2. CDR3 length: 14 residues. CDR3 sequence reads: CASSLTWGGGELFF.

V gene TRBV14 combines with J gene TRBJ2-1; as DNA is missing, the TRBD1 call by TCRdb cannot be tested. The CDR3 spans 15 residues. Germline V gene lookup returns CDR1 SGHDN and CDR2 FVKESK. CDR3: CATARAGGLYNEQFF.

The rearrangement links TRBV2 to TRBJ1-1. CDR3 length equals 12 residues. The germline CDR1 and CDR2 sequences are SNHLY and FYNNEI. CDR3 sequence reads: CASSEVGTEAFF.

The chain combines TRBV18 with TRBJ1-1. In germline, CDR1 is KGHSH, CDR2 LQKENI. The CDR3 totals 15 residues. The CDR3 spells CASSPQIDANTEAFF.